A selection of T cell receptor beta chains follows, all from one sample in a study of T cells in localized non-small cell lung cancer. Clones were sequenced by immunoSEQ multiplex PCR, and TCRdb holds only the in-frame ones, with some missing. The sample includes tens of thousands of clones, around four fifths of them seen just once. The sequenced sample was peripheral blood, obtained before any cancer treatment. Receptor source: a female donor of 60 years or more with stage II squamous cell lung carcinoma. CDR3s include the opening cysteine and the closing phenylalanine or tryptophan. A D gene is named only where the DNA matches it firmly.

>TRBD1|TRBV7-3|TRBJ1-1
CASSPPPGQVNTEAFF
TGTGCCAGCAGCCCCCCGCCGGGACAGGTGAACACTGAAGCTTTCTTT
>-|TRBV5-6|TRBJ1-3
CASSLLGTPGGNTIYF
TGTGCCAGCAGCTTGTTAGGGACCCCCGGTGGAAACACCATATATTTT
>-|TRBV6-1|TRBJ1-6
CASLFSLNSPLHF
TGTGCCAGCCTATTCAGCCTAAATTCACCCCTCCACTTT
>-|TRBV7-6|TRBJ2-7
CASSLATTASYEQYF
TGTGCCAGCAGCTTAGCTACCACAGCATCCTACGAGCAGTACTTC
>-|TRBV6-5|TRBJ2-7
CASSYWGGGHYEQYF
TGTGCCAGCAGTTACTGGGGAGGGGGCCACTACGAGCAGTACTTC
>-|TRBV14|TRBJ1-2
CASSQVGQGIYGYTF
TGTGCCAGCAGCCAAGTCGGGCAGGGGATCTATGGCTACACCTTC
>-|TRBV11-1|TRBJ1-2
CASSPGVWGRANNYGYTF
TGTGCCAGCAGCCCTGGGGTATGGGGCCGGGCTAATAACTATGGCTACACCTTC
>-|TRBV14|TRBJ1-1
CASSQELQALNTEAFF
TGTGCCAGCAGCCAAGAGTTACAGGCGTTGAACACTGAAGCTTTCTTT
>-|TRBV19|TRBJ1-5
CASSIARDSNQPQHF
TGTGCCAGTAGTATAGCCAGGGATAGCAATCAGCCCCAGCATTTT
>-|TRBV30|TRBJ1-2
CAWLFLGGYTF
TGTGCCTGGCTTTTCCTCGGTGGCTACACCTTC